The clone carrying this T cell receptor (beta chain) has at least ten counts. Its antigen remains unknown. TCRdb re-called the PCR reads through MiXCR. Of about 37,000 clones in the sample, about 26% were seen once. The sample belongs to a study of metastatic and nonmetastatic thyroid tumors. Overall study context: Patients with malignant and benign thyroid disease provided blood and tumor or nodule tissue, whose repertoires were compared. The study, taken as a whole, reports: Significantly higher TCR beta diversity was reportedly seen in malignant thyroid tumors than benign nodules, in blood and tumor.

The CDR3 has 13 amino acids. V gave up 5 bases and J gave up 7 bases, with 12 bases separating them. Germline CDR1 is MRHNA and CDR2 is SNTAGT. All patients were treatment-naive before thyroid surgery. Material: blood. The rearrangement links TRBV6-4 to TRBJ2-1; possibly TRBD1 or TRBD2 for D (5 bases each). The TCR originated in a male donor with papillary thyroid cancer or a benign thyroid nodule (not recorded which). Some clones in this sample may be carry-over from other donors' samples. Written as DNA, the CDR3 is TGTGCCAGCAGTACCGGGACGGAAAATGAGCAGTTCTTC. Amino acid sequence: CASSTGTENEQFF.